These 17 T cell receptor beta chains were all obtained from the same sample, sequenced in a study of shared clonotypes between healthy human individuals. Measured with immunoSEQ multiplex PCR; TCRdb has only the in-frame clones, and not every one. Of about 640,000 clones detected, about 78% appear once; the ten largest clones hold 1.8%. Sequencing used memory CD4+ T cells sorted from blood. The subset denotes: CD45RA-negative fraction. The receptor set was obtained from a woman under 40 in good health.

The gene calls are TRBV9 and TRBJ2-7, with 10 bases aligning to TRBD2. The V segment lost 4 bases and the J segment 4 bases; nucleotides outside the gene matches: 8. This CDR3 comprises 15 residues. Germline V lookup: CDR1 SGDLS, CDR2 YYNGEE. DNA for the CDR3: TGTGCCAGCAGCCCAGGGGGACTAGCGAATTACGAGCAGTACTTC. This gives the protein CASSPGGLANYEQYF.

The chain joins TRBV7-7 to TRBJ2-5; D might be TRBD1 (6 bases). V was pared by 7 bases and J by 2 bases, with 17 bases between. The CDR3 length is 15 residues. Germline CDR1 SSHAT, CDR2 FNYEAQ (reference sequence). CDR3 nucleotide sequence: TGTGCCAGCAAACCTGCCGGGACAAGGCAAGAGACCCAGTACTTC. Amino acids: CASKPAGTRQETQYF. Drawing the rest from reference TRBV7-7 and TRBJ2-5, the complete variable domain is GAGVSQSPRYKVTKRGQDVTLRCDPISSHATLYWYQQALGQGPEFLTYFNYEAQPDKSGLPSDRFSAERPEGSISTLTIQRTEQRDSAMYRCASKPAGTRQETQYFGPGTRLLVL.

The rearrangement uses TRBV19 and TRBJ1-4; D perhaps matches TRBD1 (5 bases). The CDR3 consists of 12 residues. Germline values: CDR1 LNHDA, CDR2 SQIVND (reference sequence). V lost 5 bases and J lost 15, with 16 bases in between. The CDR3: CASSGAVGGLFF. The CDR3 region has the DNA TGTGCCAGTAGTGGGGCCGTTGGAGGTTTGTTTTTT.

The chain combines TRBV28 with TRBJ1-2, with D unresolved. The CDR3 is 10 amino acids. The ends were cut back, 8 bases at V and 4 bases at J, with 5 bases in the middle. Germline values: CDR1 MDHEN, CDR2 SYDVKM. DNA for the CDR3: TGTGCCAGCGGCATCTATGGCTACACCTTC. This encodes CASGIYGYTF.

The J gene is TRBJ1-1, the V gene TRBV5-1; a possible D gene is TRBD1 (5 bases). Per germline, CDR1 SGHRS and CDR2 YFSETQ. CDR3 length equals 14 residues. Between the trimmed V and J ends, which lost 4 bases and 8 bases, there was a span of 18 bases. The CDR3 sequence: CASSPAGRAGEAFF. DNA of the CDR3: TGCGCCAGCAGCCCGGCAGGCAGGGCGGGCGAAGCTTTCTTT.

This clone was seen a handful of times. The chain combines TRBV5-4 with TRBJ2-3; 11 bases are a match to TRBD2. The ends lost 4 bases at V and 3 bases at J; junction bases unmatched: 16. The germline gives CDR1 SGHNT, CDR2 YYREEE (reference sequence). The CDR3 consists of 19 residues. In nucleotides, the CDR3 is TGTGCCAGCAGCCTCGAGGGACTAGCGGAGGGGGATTGGACAGATACGCAGTATTTT. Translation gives CASSLEGLAEGDWTDTQYF.

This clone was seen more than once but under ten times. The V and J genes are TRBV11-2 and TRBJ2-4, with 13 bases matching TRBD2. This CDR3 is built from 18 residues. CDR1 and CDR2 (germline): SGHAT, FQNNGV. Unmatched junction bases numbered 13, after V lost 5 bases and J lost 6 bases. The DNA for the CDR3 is TGTGCCAGCAGCGTAGGACTAGCGGGAGTTGGGCGGGGAAACATTCAGTACTTC. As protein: CASSVGLAGVGRGNIQYF.

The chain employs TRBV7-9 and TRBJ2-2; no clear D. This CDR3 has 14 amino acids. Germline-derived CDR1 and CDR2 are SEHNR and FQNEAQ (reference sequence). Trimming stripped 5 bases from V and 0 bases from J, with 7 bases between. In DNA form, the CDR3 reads TGTGCCAGCAGCCGTGACTCGAACACCGGGGAGCTGTTTTTT. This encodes CASSRDSNTGELFF.

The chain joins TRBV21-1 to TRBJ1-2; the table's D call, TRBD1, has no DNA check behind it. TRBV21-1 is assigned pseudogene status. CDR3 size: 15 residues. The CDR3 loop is CASSLRLREDYGYTF. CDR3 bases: TGTGCCAGCAGCCTTCGACTCAGGGAAGACTATGGCTACACCTTC.

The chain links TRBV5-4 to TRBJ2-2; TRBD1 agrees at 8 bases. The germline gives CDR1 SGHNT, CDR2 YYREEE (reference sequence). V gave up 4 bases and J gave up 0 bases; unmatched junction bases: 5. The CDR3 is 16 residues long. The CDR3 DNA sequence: TGTGCCAGCAGCCAACAACAGGGGGCGAACACCGGGGAGCTGTTTTTT. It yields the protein CASSQQQGANTGELFF.

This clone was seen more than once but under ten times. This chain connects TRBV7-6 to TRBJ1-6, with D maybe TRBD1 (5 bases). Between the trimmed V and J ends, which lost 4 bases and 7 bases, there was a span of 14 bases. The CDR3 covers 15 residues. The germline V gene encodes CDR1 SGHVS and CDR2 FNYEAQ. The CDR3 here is CASSWGTAANSPLHF. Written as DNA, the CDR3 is TGTGCCAGCAGCTGGGGGACGGCGGCAAATTCACCCCTCCACTTT. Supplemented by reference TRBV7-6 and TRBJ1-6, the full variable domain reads GAGVSQSPRYKVTKRGQDVALRCDPISGHVSLYWYRQALGQGPEFLTYFNYEAQQDKSGLPNDRFSAERPEGSISTLTIQRTEQRDSAMYRCASSWGTAANSPLHFGNGTRLTVT.

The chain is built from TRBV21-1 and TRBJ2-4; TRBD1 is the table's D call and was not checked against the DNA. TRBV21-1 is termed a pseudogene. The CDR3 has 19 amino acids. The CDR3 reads CASSPRDRVPGLVKNIQYF. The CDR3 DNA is TGTGCCAGCAGCCCAAGGGACAGGGTACCCGGGTTGGTCAAAAACATTCAGTACTTC.

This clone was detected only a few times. CDR3: CASSFEPGQIYEQYF. The CDR3 DNA sequence: TGCGCCAGCAGCTTTGAACCGGGACAGATCTACGAGCAGTACTTC. This rearrangement joins TRBV5-1 to TRBJ2-7; 7 bases agree with TRBD1. J lost 3 bases, V lost 2 bases, and 8 bases had no gene match. CDR1 is SGHRS and CDR2 is YFSETQ in the germline V gene. The CDR3 consists of 15 residues.

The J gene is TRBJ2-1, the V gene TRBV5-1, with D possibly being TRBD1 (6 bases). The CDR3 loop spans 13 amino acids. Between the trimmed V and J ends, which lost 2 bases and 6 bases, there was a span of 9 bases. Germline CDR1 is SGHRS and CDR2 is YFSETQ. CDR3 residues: CASSFTGPNEQFF. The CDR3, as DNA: TGCGCCAGCAGCTTTACAGGGCCCAATGAGCAGTTCTTC. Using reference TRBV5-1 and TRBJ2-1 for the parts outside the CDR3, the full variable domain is KAGVTQTPRYLIKTRGQQVTLSCSPISGHRSVSWYQQTPGQGLQFLFEYFSETQRNKGNFPGRFSGRQFSNSRSEMNVSTLELGDSALYLCASSFTGPNEQFFGPGTRLTVL.

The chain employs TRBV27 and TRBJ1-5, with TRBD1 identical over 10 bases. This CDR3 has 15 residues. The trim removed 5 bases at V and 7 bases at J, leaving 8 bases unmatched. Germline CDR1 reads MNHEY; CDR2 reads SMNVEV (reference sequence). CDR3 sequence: CASSRRGQGLQPQHF. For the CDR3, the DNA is TGTGCCAGCAGTCGGAGGGGACAGGGGCTACAGCCCCAGCATTTT.

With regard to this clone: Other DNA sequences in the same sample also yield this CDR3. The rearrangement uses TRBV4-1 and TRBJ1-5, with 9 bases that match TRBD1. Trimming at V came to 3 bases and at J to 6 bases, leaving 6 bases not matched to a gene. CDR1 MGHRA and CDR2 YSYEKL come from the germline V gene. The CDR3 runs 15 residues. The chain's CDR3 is CASSHIQGAGQPQHF. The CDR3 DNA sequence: TGCGCCAGCAGCCATATACAGGGGGCGGGTCAGCCCCAGCATTTT.

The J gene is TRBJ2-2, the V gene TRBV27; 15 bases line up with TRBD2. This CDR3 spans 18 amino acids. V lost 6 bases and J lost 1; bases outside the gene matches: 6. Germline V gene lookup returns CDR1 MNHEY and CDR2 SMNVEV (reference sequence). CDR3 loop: CASRPQGLAGGNTGELFF. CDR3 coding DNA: TGTGCCAGCAGACCACAGGGACTAGCGGGAGGGAACACCGGGGAGCTGTTTTTT.